The 11 T cell receptor beta chains below come from one sample, sequenced in a study of regulatory T cells in long-lasting Graves disease (dated by TCRdb to the early 2020s). Libraries came from multiplex PCR. The sequencer listed for this sample is Illumina HiSeq 4000. TCR beta libraries were built with iRepertoire HTBI primers and Arm-PCR amplification of CDR3 regions. In-frame beta chains were kept once TCRdb had trimmed the public reads at Q25 with fastp and called clones with MiXCR. Here each entry gathers all rows of one CDR3 protein and keeps the most common genes and DNA. Recorded for this sample are about 400,000 distinct CDR3 sequences; under 25% of them occurred a single time. Around 21% of the sample lies in the top ten. According to the study, the label for this sample's time point signals: persistent/refractory GD, antithyroid drugs over 5 years with positive TRAb. RNA was extracted from PBMCs in TRIzol for both TCR sequencing and RNA sequencing.

The sample here was peripheral blood mononuclear cells (PBMCs), taken when the disease was refractory, from a patient treated with antithyroid drugs. The receptor set was obtained from a female donor with Graves disease.

This clonotype has a handful of counts. The CDR3 here is CASSLLTGTSPLHF. The CDR3 region has the DNA TGTGCCAGCAGCCTCCTAACAGGGACTTCACCCCTCCACTTT. This chain connects TRBV14 to TRBJ1-6, with TRBD1 as a possible D gene (6 bases). Germline V CDR1 and CDR2: SGHDN, FVKESK. The CDR3 contains 14 residues. The V end lost 4 bases, the J end lost 9 bases, and 13 bases lay between the germline ends.

This clonotype was seen a few times. The chain uses TRBV15 and TRBJ2-2; D possibly corresponds to TRBD2 (5 bases). Germline-derived CDR1 and CDR2 are LNHNV and YYDKDF (reference sequence). The CDR3 loop spans 15 amino acids. The ends were cut back, 5 bases at V and 0 bases at J, with 10 bases in the middle. The CDR3 is CATSSLRANTGELFF. The CDR3 DNA is TGTGCCACCAGCTCGCTGCGGGCGAACACCGGGGAGCTGTTTTTT. Full variable domain (remainder filled in from reference TRBV15 and TRBJ2-2): DAMVIQNPRYQVTQFGKPVTLSCSQTLNHNVMYWYQQKSSQAPKLLFHYYDKDFNNEADTPDNFQSRRPNTSFCFLDIRSPGLGDTAMYLCATSSLRANTGELFFGEGSRLTVL.

The table lists this clonotype with many counts. This rearrangement joins TRBV7-2 to TRBJ1-2, with D uncertain. CDR1 SGHTA and CDR2 FQGNSA come from the germline V gene. Trimming removed 3 bases from V and 2 bases from J, with 10 bases in between. The CDR3 runs to 14 residues. The CDR3 coding sequence is TGTGCCAGCAGCTTGGATTGGGGAAACTATGGCTACACCTTC. Its translation is CASSLDWGNYGYTF.

This rearrangement joins TRBV20-1 to TRBJ2-3, with 11 bases that match TRBD2. Trimming removed 4 bases from V and 8 bases from J; junction bases left unmatched: 5. CDR1 is DFQATT and CDR2 is SNEGSKA in the germline V gene (reference sequence). The CDR3 runs to 13 residues. The CDR3 bases are TGCAGTGCTAATTGGGGACTAGCGGTTACGCAGTATTTT. This gives the protein CSANWGLAVTQYF.

As for this clonotype: At one end, the junction sequence differs from germline, possibly due to a read error. The chain combines TRBV7-2 with TRBJ1-4, with D possibly matching TRBD1 (6 bases). Germline CDR1 and CDR2: SGHTA and FQGNSA. This CDR3 is 14 amino acids long. CDR3 coding DNA: TGTGCCAGCAGCTCGACAGGTTTCAGTGAAAAACTGGTTTTT. Translating gives CASSSTGFSEKLVF.

In this sample, this clonotype turned up many times. This chain uses TRBV28 with TRBJ2-7; 7 bases line up with TRBD1. V was pared by 6 bases and J by 2 bases, with 4 bases of the junction left unmatched. The CDR3 is 13 residues long. CDR1 and CDR2 (germline): MDHEN, SYDVKM. CDR3 loop: CASRGTVAYEQYF. For the CDR3, the DNA is TGTGCCAGCAGAGGGACAGTCGCCTACGAGCAGTACTTC.

This clonotype was seen ten or more times. This chain connects TRBV10-3 to TRBJ1-2; possible D gene TRBD1, 5 bases. The CDR3 covers 12 residues. The germline CDR1 and CDR2 sequences are ENHRY and SYGVKD. V dropped 10 bases and J dropped 3 bases, with 12 bases sitting between them. CDR3 sequence (DNA): TGTGCCACCCAAGGGGCCGACTATGGCTACACCTTC. Translation: CATQGADYGYTF.

The CDR3: CASEGQSSGNTIYF. As DNA, the CDR3 is TGTGCCAGCGAGGGACAGTCCTCTGGAAACACCATATATTTT. The rearrangement links TRBV18 to TRBJ1-3, with 7 bases identical to TRBD1. The CDR3 totals 14 residues. The V and J ends lost 8 bases and 0 bases, in that order; junction bases with no gene match: 4. CDR1 is KGHSH and CDR2 is LQKENI in the germline V gene.

The sample holds a few counts of this clonotype. V usage is TRBV5-1 and J usage is TRBJ1-4; D unresolved. CDR1 and CDR2 (germline): SGHRS, YFSETQ. Deletions cut 4 bases from V and 4 bases from J, with 11 bases between. This CDR3 has 14 residues. As DNA, the CDR3 is TGCGCCAGCAGCGGAAAAGGTGGTAATGAAAAACTGTTTTTT. This codes for CASSGKGGNEKLFF. Looking up the rest from reference TRBV5-1 and TRBJ1-4 gives the full variable domain: KAGVTQTPRYLIKTRGQQVTLSCSPISGHRSVSWYQQTPGQGLQFLFEYFSETQRNKGNFPGRFSGRQFSNSRSEMNVSTLELGDSALYLCASSGKGGNEKLFFGSGTQLSVL.

This clonotype was counted a few times. The V gene is TRBV5-1, the J gene TRBJ1-2; D is perhaps TRBD1 (6 bases). Germline values: CDR1 SGHRS, CDR2 YFSETQ. CDR3 length: 17 amino acids. V was trimmed by 0 bases and J by 8 bases, leaving 23 bases between them. The CDR3 loop is CASSLDGQINIPFGYTF. DNA for the CDR3: TGCGCCAGCAGCTTGGATGGACAGATTAATATTCCTTTCGGCTACACCTTC.

This clonotype was recorded many times. The V gene is TRBV10-3, the J gene TRBJ2-5; 10 nucleotides align to TRBD2. The ends lost 0 bases at V and 4 bases at J; junction bases unmatched: 8. CDR3 length equals 17 residues. Germline-derived CDR1 and CDR2 are ENHRY and SYGVKD. CDR3 sequence reads: CAISESKAGGSGETQYF. The CDR3 region has the DNA TGTGCCATCAGTGAGTCCAAAGCGGGAGGGTCGGGAGAGACCCAGTACTTC.